Each of the 10 T cell receptor beta chains below was sequenced from the same sample in a study of PD-1 blockade in classical Hodgkin lymphoma (dated by TCRdb to the early 2020s). Preparation of the library involved the immunoSEQ multiplex PCR assay. The table comes from immuneACCESS by way of TCRdb, which keeps in-frame sequences with V and J called. Part of the clones is missing from these tables; in studies checked, under half for an unresolved V gene and the rest for unknown reasons. The sample includes more than 20,000 clones, with roughly 62% observed a single time. About 11% of the sample goes to the ten largest clones. The sample's time point label is to be understood as: cycle 2 day 1 (C2D1) of nivolumab. All trial patients had relapsed after autologous stem cell transplantation, with cohorts A, B and C differing in prior brentuximab vedotin exposure. Material: peripheral blood mononuclear cells (PBMCs), obtained before the second cycle of nivolumab. The receptors were sampled from a human donor with classical Hodgkin lymphoma.

CDR3 nucleotide sequence: TGTGCCAGCAGAAACAGGGGGCCCGGGGAAAAACTGTTTTTT. It encodes CASRNRGPGEKLFF. V gene TRBV27 combines with J gene TRBJ1-4, with 9 positions matching TRBD1. The V gene's germline CDR1 is MNHEY and CDR2 SMNVEV (reference sequence). The CDR3 sequence is 14 residues long. Germline trimming cut 6 bases from V and 8 bases from J; bases unmatched to any gene: 7.

J is TRBJ2-7 and V is TRBV10-3; D is possibly TRBD1 or TRBD2 (6 bases each). The germline V and J ends were trimmed by 6 bases and 2 bases, with 11 bases remaining between them. The germline V gene has CDR1 ENHRY and CDR2 SYGVKD. This CDR3 comprises 13 residues. The CDR3 protein is CAIRGGIAYEQYF. Here the CDR3 DNA reads TGTGCCATCAGAGGGGGGATAGCCTACGAGCAGTACTTC.

In nucleotides, the CDR3 is TGTGCCAGCAGCGTAGATTGGGTGGCGGATACGCAGTATTTT. As protein: CASSVDWVADTQYF. The chain couples TRBV9 to TRBJ2-3; no definite D call. The CDR3 extends over 14 amino acids. Trimming removed 0 bases at V and 6 bases at J, with 11 bases between. Germline V gene sequence: CDR1 SGDLS, CDR2 YYNGEE.

The CDR3 region has the DNA TGTGCCAGCAGTTGGGATACAGGGGTCAATCAGCCCCAGCATTTT. It translates to CASSWDTGVNQPQHF. The chain carries TRBV6-5 and TRBJ1-5, with 7 bases that match TRBD1. Trimming at V came to 4 bases and at J to 3 bases, leaving 6 bases not matched to a gene. The CDR3 is 15 residues long. CDR1 is MNHEY, CDR2 SVGAGI, per germline.

The rearrangement joins TRBV28 to TRBJ2-7; 7 positions agree with TRBD1. The CDR3 runs to 16 residues. With 5 bases clipped from V and 2 bases from J, the junction kept 12 bases outside the gene matches. The germline V gene encodes CDR1 MDHEN and CDR2 SYDVKM. The CDR3 here is CASSPSPGTEAYEQYF. The CDR3 nucleotides read TGTGCCAGCAGTCCCTCCCCCGGGACAGAAGCCTACGAGCAGTACTTC.

The CDR3 DNA reads as TGTGCCACCTCAAGGGACCTACTTGGGGGATACGAGCAGTACTTC. Encoded protein: CATSRDLLGGYEQYF. This chain connects TRBV10-3 to TRBJ2-7, with D tentatively TRBD1 or TRBD2 (5 bases each). This CDR3 has 15 residues. Trimming took 10 bases from V and 4 from J, leaving 23 bases between them. Per germline, CDR1 ENHRY and CDR2 SYGVKD.

The gene calls are TRBV6-5 and TRBJ2-7; a weak D match, TRBD1 (6 bases). The CDR3 totals 14 residues. V lost 5 bases and J 3 bases, leaving 14 bases between the germline ends. Germline values: CDR1 MNHEY, CDR2 SVGAGI. Here the CDR3 DNA reads TGTGCCAGCAGTCCCTTCCAGGGGATCTACGAGCAGTACTTC. Encoded protein: CASSPFQGIYEQYF.

The rearrangement links TRBV19 to TRBJ2-1; no reliable D call. CDR3 length: 13 residues. Germline V gives CDR1 LNHDA, CDR2 SQIVND (reference sequence). V gave up 1 base and J gave up 8 bases, with 9 bases separating them. Here the CDR3 DNA reads TGTGCCAGTAGTATAGTGGCAGAACATGAGCAGTTCTTC. The encoded protein is CASSIVAEHEQFF. The full variable domain, with the rest looked up from reference TRBV19 and TRBJ2-1, is DGGITQSPKYLFRKEGQNVTLSCEQNLNHDAMYWYRQDPGQGLRLIYYSQIVNDFQKGDIAEGYSVSREKKESFPLTVTSAQKNPTAFYLCASSIVAEHEQFFGPGTRLTVL.

The genes are TRBV6-1 and TRBJ1-5; possible D gene TRBD1, 6 bases. V lost 2 bases and J lost 4, with 15 bases in between. The CDR3 sequence is 16 residues long. From germline, CDR1 is MNHNS and CDR2 SASEGT. The CDR3 sequence: CASSERVRGSNQPQHF. The CDR3 DNA sequence: TGTGCCAGCAGTGAAAGGGTCAGGGGCTCAAATCAGCCCCAGCATTTT.

The V gene is TRBV28, the J gene TRBJ1-5, with D possibly TRBD1 on 5 matching bases. Trimming pared 5 bases from V and 11 bases from J, leaving 10 bases between. From germline, CDR1 is MDHEN and CDR2 SYDVKM. There are 11 residues in the CDR3. For the CDR3, the DNA is TGTGCCAGCAGTGGGGGGGTAGCCCAGCATTTT. As protein: CASSGGVAQHF.